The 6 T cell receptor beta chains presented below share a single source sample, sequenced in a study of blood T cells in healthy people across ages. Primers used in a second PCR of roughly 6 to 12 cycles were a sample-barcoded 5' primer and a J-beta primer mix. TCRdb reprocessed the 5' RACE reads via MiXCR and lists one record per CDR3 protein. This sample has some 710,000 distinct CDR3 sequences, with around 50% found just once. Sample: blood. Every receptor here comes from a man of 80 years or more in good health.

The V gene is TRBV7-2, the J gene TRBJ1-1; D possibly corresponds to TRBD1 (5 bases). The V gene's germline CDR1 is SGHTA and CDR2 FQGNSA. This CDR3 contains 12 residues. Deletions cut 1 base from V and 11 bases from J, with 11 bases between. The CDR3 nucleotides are TGTGCCAGCAGCTTAGTTCGGGACTCGGCTTTCTTT. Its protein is CASSLVRDSAFF.

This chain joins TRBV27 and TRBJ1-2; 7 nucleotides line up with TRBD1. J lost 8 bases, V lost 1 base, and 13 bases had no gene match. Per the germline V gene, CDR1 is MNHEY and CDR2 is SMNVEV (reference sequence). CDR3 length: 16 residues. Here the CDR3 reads CASSLYPGQIGQGYTF. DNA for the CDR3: TGTGCCAGCAGTTTATACCCGGGACAGATAGGCCAAGGCTACACCTTC.

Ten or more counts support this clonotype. CDR3 sequence (DNA): TGCGCCAGCAGCTCCGGACAGCCCACAGATACGCAGTATTTT. It is translated as CASSSGQPTDTQYF. This chain links TRBV5-1 with TRBJ2-3, with D tentatively TRBD1 (6 bases). CDR3 length equals 14 residues. V lost 3 bases and J 2 bases, leaving 10 bases between the germline ends. Germline V CDR1 and CDR2: SGHRS, YFSETQ.

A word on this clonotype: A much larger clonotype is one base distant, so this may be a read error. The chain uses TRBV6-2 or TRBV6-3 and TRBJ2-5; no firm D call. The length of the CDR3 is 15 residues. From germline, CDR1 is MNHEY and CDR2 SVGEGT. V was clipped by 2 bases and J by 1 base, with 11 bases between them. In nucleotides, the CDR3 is TGTGCCAGCAGTTACATCCACGAAACCCAAGAGACCCAGTACTTC. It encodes CASSYIHETQETQYF.

CDR3 in DNA: TGTGCCAGCGGGGAGTATCCAAACTATGGCTACACCTTC. Protein sequence: CASGEYPNYGYTF. This chain links TRBV7-2 with TRBJ1-2, with D uncertain. Per germline, CDR1 SGHTA and CDR2 FQGNSA. There are 13 residues in the CDR3. V lost 8 bases and J lost 2, with 12 bases in between.

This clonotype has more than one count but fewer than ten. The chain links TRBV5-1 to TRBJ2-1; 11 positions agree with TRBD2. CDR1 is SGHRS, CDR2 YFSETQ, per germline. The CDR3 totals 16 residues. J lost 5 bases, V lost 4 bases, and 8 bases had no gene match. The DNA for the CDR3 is TGCGCCAGCAGCACTAGCGGGAGTATGATCGACAATGAGCAGTTCTTC. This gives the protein CASSTSGSMIDNEQFF.